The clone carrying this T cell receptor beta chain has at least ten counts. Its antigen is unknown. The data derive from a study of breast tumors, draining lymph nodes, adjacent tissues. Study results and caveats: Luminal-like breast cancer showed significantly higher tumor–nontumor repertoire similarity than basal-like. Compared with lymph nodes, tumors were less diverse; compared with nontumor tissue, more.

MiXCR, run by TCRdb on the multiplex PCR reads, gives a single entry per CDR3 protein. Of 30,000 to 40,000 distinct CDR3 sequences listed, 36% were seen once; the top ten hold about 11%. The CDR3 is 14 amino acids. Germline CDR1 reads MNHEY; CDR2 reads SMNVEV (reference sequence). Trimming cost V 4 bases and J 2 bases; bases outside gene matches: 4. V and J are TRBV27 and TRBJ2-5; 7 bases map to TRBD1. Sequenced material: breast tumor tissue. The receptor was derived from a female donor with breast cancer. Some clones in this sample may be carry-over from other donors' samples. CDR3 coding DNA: TGTGCCAGCAGTTCAGGGGGTGCGCAAGAGACCCAGTACTTC. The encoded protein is CASSSGGAQETQYF.